This is a list of T cell receptor beta chains from one sample in a study of blood T cell repertoires in COVID-19. Profiling relied on immunoSEQ multiplex PCR, and the TCRdb table lists in-frame clones only, not all of them. The table has 110,000 or so clones, about 85% seen once. Sequencing was done on a sample of peripheral blood. The receptors were gathered from a man in his fifties or sixties with acute or convalescent COVID-19. CDR3s include the opening cysteine and the closing phenylalanine or tryptophan. The D gene is left open where the match is weak. The size of a clone is reported for some rows only, either as once, few or many, or as a class for expanded clones.

clone_size j_call d_call v_call cdr3_nt cdr3_aa
NA TRBJ1-5 NA TRBV29-1 TGCAGCGTCCGGGACTCAATCAATCAGCCCCAGCATTTT CSVRDSINQPQHF
NA TRBJ1-2 NA TRBV2 TGTGCCAGCAGTGAGTTGGCATTTGCTAACTATGGCTACACCTTC CASSELAFANYGYTF
once TRBJ2-1 NA TRBV19 TGTGCCAGCCGCGGCCCAATGGTCAATGAGCAGTTCTTC CASRGPMVNEQFF
NA TRBJ1-1 TRBD1 TRBV29-1 TGCAGCGTTGAAGACCCAGACAGGGTCTCTGAAGCTTTCTTT CSVEDPDRVSEAFF
NA TRBJ2-3 NA TRBV2 TGTGCCAGCAGTGGCGAGGGACTGGGGGTTTGGGCGCAGTATTTT CASSGEGLGVWAQYF
NA TRBJ1-3 NA TRBV2 TGTGCCAGCAGTCGTAACCCCACAGGGACCTCTGGAAACACCATATATTTT CASSRNPTGTSGNTIYF
few TRBJ2-3 TRBD1 TRBV4-1 TGCGCCAGCAGGACGGACCCTGGGACAGGGTTGACAGATACGCAGTATTTT CASRTDPGTGLTDTQYF
NA TRBJ1-6 NA TRBV11-2 TGTGCCAGCAGACTAAAGTGGGGCCGGAGCAATTCACCCCTCCACTTT CASRLKWGRSNSPLHF
NA TRBJ1-3 TRBD1 TRBV6-5 TGTGCCAGCAGTTGGGACAGTGACTCTGGAAACACCATATATTTT CASSWDSDSGNTIYF
NA TRBJ1-2 TRBD1 TRBV28 TGTGCCAGCCGGGGACAGGGGGTTCACTATGGCTACACCTTC CASRGQGVHYGYTF
NA TRBJ1-1 TRBD1 TRBV25-1 TGTGCCAGCAGTGCCCGGGACAGGGGCGCAGCTTTCTTT CASSARDRGAAFF